This is a list of T cell receptor beta chains from one sample in a study of human T cells and chemical hapten exposure. TCRdb re-analysed the RACE reads in MiXCR, keeping a single row per CDR3 protein. The sample has more than 70,000 distinct CDR3 sequences, approximately 10% seen once; the top ten hold 2.5% to 3%. The specimen was whole blood. These receptors were taken from a female donor in good health. Some clones in this sample may be carry-over from other donors' samples. CDR3s include the opening cysteine and the closing phenylalanine or tryptophan. A D gene is named only where the DNA matches it firmly. A clone size is listed for some rows: how often the clone was seen (once, few, many), or a class if it is expanded.

v_gene: TRBV6-6
j_gene: TRBJ2-7
d_gene: -
abundance: -
CDR3aa: CASSPPGEEFYEQYF
CDR3nt: TGTGCCAGCTCCCCCCCGGGGGAGGAATTCTACGAGCAGTACTTC

v_gene: TRBV29-1
j_gene: TRBJ1-3
d_gene: TRBD1
abundance: few
CDR3aa: CSGRLRDSFGGDTIYF
CDR3nt: TGCAGCGGACGACTCCGGGACAGCTTCGGTGGGGACACCATATATTTT

v_gene: TRBV19
j_gene: TRBJ2-7
d_gene: TRBD2
abundance: -
CDR3aa: CASSDIGLAGTYEQYF
CDR3nt: TGTGCCAGTAGTGACATTGGACTAGCGGGAACCTACGAGCAGTACTTC

v_gene: TRBV6-1
j_gene: TRBJ2-7
d_gene: -
abundance: few
CDR3aa: CASSEGQESEQYF
CDR3nt: TGTGCCAGCAGTGAAGGACAGGAGAGCGAGCAGTACTTC

v_gene: TRBV27
j_gene: TRBJ1-1
d_gene: -
abundance: -
CDR3aa: CTSSEGAGRTEAFF
CDR3nt: TGTACCAGCAGCGAAGGGGCAGGGCGGACTGAAGCTTTCTTT

v_gene: TRBV6-2/TRBV6-3
j_gene: TRBJ2-7
d_gene: TRBD1
abundance: -
CDR3aa: CASISRDRAYEQYF
CDR3nt: TGTGCCAGCATCTCCCGGGACAGGGCCTACGAGCAGTACTTC

v_gene: TRBV20-1
j_gene: TRBJ1-3
d_gene: -
abundance: -
CDR3aa: CSASTGTGNTIYF
CDR3nt: TGCAGTGCTAGTACAGGGACTGGAAACACCATATATTTT

v_gene: TRBV6-2/TRBV6-3
j_gene: TRBJ1-5
d_gene: -
abundance: few
CDR3aa: CASSYTGGPGAGFLNQPQHF
CDR3nt: TGTGCCAGCAGTTACACGGGGGGCCCGGGGGCCGGTTTTCTCAATCAGCCCCAGCATTTT

v_gene: TRBV30
j_gene: TRBJ2-2
d_gene: -
abundance: few
CDR3aa: CAWGPRITGELFF
CDR3nt: TGTGCCTGGGGCCCTAGGATAACCGGGGAGCTGTTTTTT

v_gene: TRBV6-2/TRBV6-3
j_gene: TRBJ1-2
d_gene: -
abundance: many
CDR3aa: CASTDLDYGYTF
CDR3nt: TGTGCCAGCACTGACTTGGACTATGGCTACACCTTC

v_gene: TRBV20-1
j_gene: TRBJ1-5
d_gene: TRBD1
abundance: many
CDR3aa: CSASPDRGRTNQPQHF
CDR3nt: TGCAGTGCTAGCCCGGACAGGGGGAGAACCAATCAGCCCCAGCATTTT

v_gene: TRBV5-1
j_gene: TRBJ2-3
d_gene: TRBD1
abundance: -
CDR3aa: CASVRDSLTRTDTQYF
CDR3nt: TGCGCCAGCGTACGGGACAGCTTAACCCGTACAGATACGCAGTATTTT

v_gene: TRBV28
j_gene: TRBJ2-7
d_gene: -
abundance: few
CDR3aa: CASSFSGLRDEQYF
CDR3nt: TGTGCCAGCAGTTTTTCCGGGCTCAGGGACGAGCAGTACTTC

v_gene: TRBV29-1
j_gene: TRBJ1-2
d_gene: -
abundance: many
CDR3aa: CSVDWGVFGYTF
CDR3nt: TGCAGCGTTGATTGGGGGGTATTTGGCTACACCTTC

v_gene: TRBV7-3
j_gene: TRBJ1-1
d_gene: -
abundance: few
CDR3aa: CASSGGGGNPATEAFF
CDR3nt: TGTGCCAGCAGCGGGGGTGGGGGGAATCCTGCCACTGAAGCTTTCTTT

v_gene: TRBV12-3/TRBV12-4
j_gene: TRBJ1-2
d_gene: TRBD1
abundance: few
CDR3aa: CAIQGAVGYTF
CDR3nt: TGTGCCATCCAGGGGGCAGTTGGCTACACCTTC

v_gene: TRBV5-1
j_gene: TRBJ2-2
d_gene: -
abundance: -
CDR3aa: CASSELKGLDTGELFF
CDR3nt: TGCGCCAGCAGCGAGTTAAAAGGGTTGGACACCGGGGAGCTGTTTTTT

v_gene: TRBV14
j_gene: TRBJ2-4
d_gene: TRBD1
abundance: few
CDR3aa: CASSQAGDRNIQYF
CDR3nt: TGTGCCAGCAGCCAAGCAGGGGACAGAAACATTCAGTACTTC

v_gene: TRBV9
j_gene: TRBJ2-7
d_gene: TRBD2
abundance: few
CDR3aa: CASSPEGLAGSLPEQYF
CDR3nt: TGTGCCAGCAGCCCCGAGGGGCTAGCGGGGTCTTTGCCCGAGCAGTACTTC

v_gene: TRBV27
j_gene: TRBJ2-3
d_gene: -
abundance: -
CDR3aa: CASGRQATDTQYF
CDR3nt: TGTGCCAGCGGGAGGCAAGCCACAGATACGCAGTATTTT

v_gene: TRBV27
j_gene: TRBJ2-1
d_gene: TRBD1
abundance: many
CDR3aa: CASSSGTGYNEQFF
CDR3nt: TGTGCCAGCAGTTCGGGGACAGGGTACAATGAGCAGTTCTTC

v_gene: TRBV5-6
j_gene: TRBJ2-7
d_gene: -
abundance: many
CDR3aa: CASSLVPGLDYEQYF
CDR3nt: TGTGCCAGCAGCTTGGTCCCCGGACTGGACTACGAGCAGTACTTC

v_gene: TRBV6-2/TRBV6-3
j_gene: TRBJ2-7
d_gene: -
abundance: -
CDR3aa: CASHETFSYEQYF
CDR3nt: TGTGCCAGTCACGAGACGTTCTCCTACGAGCAGTACTTC

v_gene: TRBV7-2
j_gene: TRBJ2-1
d_gene: -
abundance: few
CDR3aa: CASSLLTENEQFF
CDR3nt: TGTGCCAGCAGCTTATTGACAGAGAATGAGCAGTTCTTC

v_gene: TRBV11-2
j_gene: TRBJ2-7
d_gene: TRBD1
abundance: -
CDR3aa: CASSLGTGDTYEQYF
CDR3nt: TGTGCCAGCAGCTTAGGGACAGGGGATACCTACGAGCAGTACTTC

v_gene: TRBV29-1
j_gene: TRBJ1-5
d_gene: TRBD1
abundance: many
CDR3aa: CSAGGGNQPQHF
CDR3nt: TGCAGCGCAGGGGGAGGCAATCAGCCCCAGCATTTT

v_gene: TRBV7-9
j_gene: TRBJ2-7
d_gene: TRBD1
abundance: -
CDR3aa: CASSLDLTGGSYEQYF
CDR3nt: TGTGCCAGCAGCCTCGATTTGACAGGGGGATCCTACGAGCAGTACTTC

v_gene: TRBV21-1
j_gene: TRBJ1-1
d_gene: -
abundance: few
CDR3aa: CASSKEFRFMNTEAFF
CDR3nt: TGTGCCAGCAGCAAAGAATTTAGGTTCATGAACACTGAAGCTTTCTTT

v_gene: TRBV28
j_gene: TRBJ1-2
d_gene: -
abundance: -
CDR3aa: CASRLPTGTNYGYTF
CDR3nt: TGTGCCAGCAGGCTCCCCACAGGGACCAACTATGGCTACACCTTC

v_gene: TRBV20-1
j_gene: TRBJ2-7
d_gene: -
abundance: -
CDR3aa: CSARDRISYEQYF
CDR3nt: TGCAGTGCTAGAGATCGAATCTCCTACGAGCAGTACTTC

v_gene: TRBV24-1
j_gene: TRBJ2-3
d_gene: TRBD2
abundance: few
CDR3aa: CATTGTSGTDTQYF
CDR3nt: TGTGCCACCACCGGGACTAGCGGAACAGATACGCAGTATTTT

v_gene: TRBV23-1
j_gene: TRBJ2-5
d_gene: TRBD1
abundance: many
CDR3aa: CASIARDRGQETQYF
CDR3nt: TGCGCCAGCATCGCCCGGGACAGGGGGCAAGAGACCCAGTACTTC